This entry lists 19 T cell receptor beta chains sequenced from one sample in a study of shared clonotypes between healthy human individuals. Sequencing used immunoSEQ multiplex PCR; TCRdb keeps in-frame clones, though not all of them. The sample includes a few million clones, approximately 95% seen only once; the top ten take over 0.1%. The material sequenced was naive CD4+ T cells sorted from blood. Sample subset: CD45RA+ positively selected. These receptors were obtained from a man aged 18 to 29 in good health.

The J gene is TRBJ2-5, the V gene TRBV7-9; TRBD1 matches 12 bases. This CDR3 spans 15 amino acids. J lost 5 bases, V lost 5 bases, and 6 bases had no gene match. The germline V gene has CDR1 SEHNR and CDR2 FQNEAQ (reference sequence). CDR3 region: CASSPGQGASETQYF. The DNA for the CDR3 is TGTGCCAGCAGCCCGGGACAGGGGGCGAGTGAGACCCAGTACTTC.

The chain couples TRBV25-1 to TRBJ2-5; TRBD2 aligns across 11 bases. V lost 3 bases to trimming and J lost 1 base; unmatched junction nucleotides: 1. CDR3 length: 15 amino acids. Germline CDR1 MGHDK, CDR2 SYGVNS. DNA of the CDR3: TGTGCCAGCAGTGATAGCGGGGGGGCCCAAGAGACCCAGTACTTC. The encoded protein is CASSDSGGAQETQYF.

This clone was seen a single time. This sequence joins TRBV19 and TRBJ2-7; 10 bases line up with TRBD2. The junction had 14 bases not matched to a gene; V was cut back by 5 bases and J by 1 base. The CDR3 totals 18 residues. Germline V gives CDR1 LNHDA, CDR2 SQIVND (reference sequence). CDR3 region: CASSSRGITSGTSYEQYF. The CDR3 DNA is TGTGCCAGTAGTTCTAGGGGTATTACTAGCGGGACGTCCTACGAGCAGTACTTC.

The chain employs TRBV7-2 and TRBJ2-5, with 7 bases matching TRBD1. V was clipped by 0 bases and J by 2 bases; unmatched bases: 3. Per germline, CDR1 SGHTA and CDR2 FQGNSA. There are 15 residues in the CDR3. The CDR3 reads CASSLAPDRQETQYF. The CDR3 DNA reads as TGTGCCAGCAGCTTAGCGCCGGACAGGCAAGAGACCCAGTACTTC.

The genes are TRBV18 and TRBJ1-2; 8 bases fit TRBD1. The germline CDR1 and CDR2 sequences are KGHSH and LQKENI. Trimming cost V 6 bases and J 8 bases; bases outside gene matches: 14. The CDR3 has 15 amino acids. CDR3 nucleotides: TGTGCCAGCTCGGGACAGGCGAATATGGTAACAGGCTACACCTTC. It translates to CASSGQANMVTGYTF. The whole variable domain, filled in from reference TRBV18 and TRBJ1-2, reads NAGVMQNPRHLVRRRGQEARLRCSPMKGHSHVYWYRQLPEEGLKFMVYLQKENIIDESGMPKERFSAEFPKEGPSILRIQQVVRGDSAAYFCASSGQANMVTGYTFGSGTRLTVV.

The J gene is TRBJ1-3, the V gene TRBV6-5; maybe TRBD1 (5 bases). The CDR3 spans 13 residues. The V and J ends lost 8 bases and 2 bases respectively, with 10 bases between them. Per germline, CDR1 MNHEY and CDR2 SVGAGI. The CDR3 protein is CASGRTPGNTIYF. The CDR3 DNA reads as TGTGCCAGCGGGCGGACACCTGGAAACACCATATATTTT.

V and J are TRBV2 and TRBJ2-3; 13 nucleotides match TRBD2. Losses at the gene ends were 6 bases for V and 3 bases for J; bases not matched to a gene: 3. The CDR3 length is 15 residues. Germline CDR1 and CDR2: SNHLY and FYNNEI. This chain's CDR3 is CASRGTSGETDTQYF. As DNA, the CDR3 is TGTGCCAGCAGGGGGACTAGCGGGGAGACAGATACGCAGTATTTT.

This chain links TRBV10-3 with TRBJ2-1; D possibly matches TRBD1 or TRBD2 (6 bases each). Trimming cost V 4 bases and J 1 base, with 11 bases left between them. Per the germline V gene, CDR1 is ENHRY and CDR2 is SYGVKD. There are 15 residues in the CDR3. Here the CDR3 DNA reads TGTGCCATCAGTGGGGGGGCAGGGTCCTACAATGAGCAGTTCTTC. This encodes CAISGGAGSYNEQFF.

The V and J genes are TRBV30 and TRBJ2-3, with 9 bases aligning to TRBD1. CDR3 length: 14 residues. V shed 4 bases and J 3 bases; nucleotides not matched to a gene: 5. Germline V lookup: CDR1 GTSNPN, CDR2 SVGIG (reference sequence). The CDR3, as DNA: TGTGCCTGGAACCTACAGGGGGCGACAGATACGCAGTATTTT. This encodes CAWNLQGATDTQYF. Together with reference TRBV30 and TRBJ2-3, the CDR3 gives the full variable domain: SQTIHQWPATLVQPVGSPLSLECTVEGTSNPNLYWYRQAAGRGLQLLFYSVGIGQISSEVPQNLSASRPQDRQFILSSKKLLLSDSGFYLCAWNLQGATDTQYFGPGTRLTVL.

The chain has TRBV6-6 and TRBJ1-5; TRBD1 aligns across 9 bases. Germline V gene sequence: CDR1 MNHNY, CDR2 SVGAGI (reference sequence). V trimming: 2 bases; J trimming: 3 bases; junction bases outside the gene matches: 5. The CDR3 has 16 amino acids. Written as DNA, the CDR3 is TGTGCCAGCAGTTACCGGGGACAGGGAAACAATCAGCCCCAGCATTTT. The encoded protein is CASSYRGQGNNQPQHF.

The chain employs TRBV7-3 and TRBJ2-2, with 9 nucleotides matching TRBD1. With 4 bases clipped from V and 5 bases from J, the junction kept 8 bases outside the gene matches. The CDR3 has 16 amino acids. Germline V gene sequence: CDR1 SGHTA, CDR2 FQGTGA. In nucleotides, the CDR3 is TGTGCCAGCAGCTCCGCCAACAGGGGGCATACCGGGGAGCTGTTTTTT. Amino acid sequence: CASSSANRGHTGELFF.

CDR3 region: CASSPTGAGETQYF. CDR3 bases: TGTGCCAGCAGCCCTACAGGGGCGGGAGAGACCCAGTACTTC. The genes are TRBV7-6 and TRBJ2-5, with 7 bases identical to TRBD1. CDR3 length: 14 residues. Germline V gives CDR1 SGHVS, CDR2 FNYEAQ. Trimming cost V 5 bases and J 4 bases; bases outside gene matches: 7.

The rearrangement uses TRBV5-4 and TRBJ2-3; D not certain. V gave up 0 bases and J gave up 1 base, with 9 bases separating them. CDR1 and CDR2 (germline): SGHNT, YYREEE (reference sequence). The CDR3 runs to 15 residues. The CDR3 loop is CASSLETLRTDTQYF. The CDR3 bases are TGTGCCAGCAGCTTGGAGACTCTTCGCACAGATACGCAGTATTTT.

V and J are TRBV4-3 and TRBJ1-2, with D possibly being TRBD1 (6 bases). The ends were cut back, 5 bases at V and 0 bases at J, with 13 bases in the middle. Germline values: CDR1 LGHNA, CDR2 YSLEER. There are 15 residues in the CDR3. Written as DNA, the CDR3 is TGCGCCAGCAGCATTGACAGGCCTTCTAACTATGGCTACACCTTC. It is translated as CASSIDRPSNYGYTF.

V usage is TRBV6-6 and J usage is TRBJ1-2; D might be TRBD1 (5 bases). The V end lost 6 bases, the J end lost 7 bases, and 9 bases lay between the germline ends. From germline, CDR1 is MNHNY and CDR2 SVGAGI (reference sequence). The CDR3 spans 11 residues. The CDR3 DNA reads TGTGCCAGCAGAGGGACGCGTGGCTACACCTTC. It yields the protein CASRGTRGYTF.

The chain carries TRBV7-9 and TRBJ1-2; D unclear. Germline V gene sequence: CDR1 SEHNR, CDR2 FQNEAQ (reference sequence). The CDR3 has 15 amino acids. The V gene lost 5 bases and the J gene lost 0 bases, with 13 bases spanning the gap. The CDR3 DNA reads TGTGCCAGCAGCCCCGTCCGCCTAGCTAACTATGGCTACACCTTC. Amino acids: CASSPVRLANYGYTF.

The chain is built from TRBV29-1 and TRBJ1-4, with TRBD1 as a possible D gene (6 bases). Germline CDR1 is SQVTM and CDR2 is ANQGSEA. Trimming stripped 4 bases from V and 0 bases from J, with 15 bases between. The CDR3 runs 16 residues. This CDR3 is CSVVLSGDSTNEKLFF. The CDR3 DNA reads TGCAGCGTTGTCTTATCAGGGGATTCAACTAATGAAAAACTGTTTTTT.

This chain uses TRBV6-1 with TRBJ1-2; 12 bases are shared with TRBD1. The V and J ends lost 2 bases and 6 bases, in that order; junction bases with no gene match: 4. The germline CDR1 and CDR2 sequences are MNHNS and SASEGT. The CDR3 totals 15 residues. The CDR3 here is CASSERGTGGDGYTF. CDR3 sequence (DNA): TGTGCCAGCAGTGAACGTGGGACAGGGGGCGATGGCTACACCTTC.

As for this clone: Other DNA sequences in the same sample also yield this CDR3. The chain couples TRBV25-1 to TRBJ2-2, with 8 nucleotides matching TRBD2. The CDR3 is made up of 14 amino acids. Germline V gives CDR1 MGHDK, CDR2 SYGVNS. V trimming: 4 bases; J trimming: 4 bases; junction bases outside the gene matches: 2. This CDR3 is CASSAAGGTGELFF. The CDR3 nucleotides read TGTGCCAGCAGTGCTGCGGGGGGCACCGGGGAGCTGTTTTTT.